These 26 T cell receptor beta chains were sequenced from one sample in a study of regulatory T cells in long-lasting Graves disease. Time point described: newly diagnosed GD, antithyroid drugs for less than 3 months. RNA from PBMCs was the source of the TCR library. With iRepertoire HTBI primers and Arm-PCR of CDR3 regions, TCR beta libraries were built. TCRdb used MiXCR to reprocess the multiplex PCR reads, holding one entry per CDR3 protein. The sample has approximately 210,000 distinct CDR3 sequences, around 18% seen once; the top ten hold less than 25%. Here the sequenced sample was peripheral blood mononuclear cells (PBMCs), taken at new diagnosis, from a patient treated with antithyroid drugs. The receptor source for this set is a female donor with Graves disease.

This clonotype showed up many times. The chain links TRBV2 to TRBJ1-5; D gene ambiguous. The length of the CDR3 is 15 residues. Germline V gene sequence: CDR1 SNHLY, CDR2 FYNNEI. Trimming left V 4 bases short and J 5 bases short, with 15 bases between. The CDR3 spells CASSVGDRRDQPQHF. In DNA, the CDR3 is TGTGCCAGCAGTGTAGGTGACCGGCGGGATCAGCCCCAGCATTTT.

This chain links TRBV4-2 with TRBJ1-1; 8 nucleotides agree with TRBD1. V shed 0 bases and J 7 bases; nucleotides not matched to a gene: 7. Germline V gives CDR1 LGHNA, CDR2 YNFKEQ. The CDR3 contains 15 residues. DNA for the CDR3: TGTGCCAGCAGCCAAGATGGGGCAGGGGGCGTTGAAGCTTTCTTT. Its protein product is CASSQDGAGGVEAFF.

This clonotype was seen many times. This chain joins TRBV12-3 or TRBV12-4 and TRBJ2-7, with D unresolved. The V and J ends lost 7 bases and 2 bases respectively, with 18 bases between them. There are 15 residues in the CDR3. The CDR3 protein is CASTRSQDATYEQYF. The CDR3 region has the DNA TGTGCCAGCACTCGATCCCAGGACGCAACCTACGAGCAGTACTTC.

This clonotype showed up just a few times. The chain is built from TRBV12-5 and TRBJ2-1, with 9 nucleotides matching TRBD2. Germline V gene sequence: CDR1 LGHNT, CDR2 FRNRAP. Trimming removed 4 bases from V and 3 bases from J; junction bases left unmatched: 7. The CDR3 consists of 16 residues. CDR3 sequence: CASGSPLAGYYNEQFF. CDR3 bases: TGTGCTAGTGGTTCACCGCTAGCGGGATACTACAATGAGCAGTTCTTC.

This clonotype was seen ten or more times. The chain combines TRBV7-9 with TRBJ2-5; either TRBD1 or TRBD2 may fit D (5 bases each). Germline V gene data show CDR1 as SEHNR and CDR2 as FQNEAQ (reference sequence). The CDR3 runs 14 residues. V lost 2 bases to trimming and J lost 1 base, with 8 bases between them. The CDR3 DNA follows: TGTGCCAGCAGCTTATCAGGGACCCAAGAGACCCAGTACTTC. This gives the protein CASSLSGTQETQYF. Supplemented by reference TRBV7-9 and TRBJ2-5, the full variable domain reads DTGVSQNPRHKITKRGQNVTFRCDPISEHNRLYWYRQTLGQGPEFLTYFQNEAQLEKSRLLSDRFSAERPKGSFSTLEIQRTEQGDSAMYLCASSLSGTQETQYFGPGTRLLVL.

At least ten counts were recorded for this clonotype. CDR3 bases: TGTGCCACCAGTGATTCCGGGACAGACTCTGGGGCCAACGTCCTGACTTTC. Translating it yields CATSDSGTDSGANVLTF. V and J are TRBV24-1 and TRBJ2-6; TRBD1 matches 7 bases. There are 17 residues in the CDR3. J lost 0 bases, V lost 2 bases, and 3 bases had no gene match. CDR1 is KGHDR and CDR2 is SFDVKD in the germline V gene.

This clonotype appeared many times. V and J are TRBV3-1 and TRBJ2-7; no clear D gene. From germline, CDR1 is LGHDT and CDR2 YNNKEL (reference sequence). V gave up 1 base and J gave up 7 bases, with 14 bases separating them. The length of the CDR3 is 14 residues. The CDR3 loop reads CASSQGVGFGEQYF. The CDR3, as DNA: TGTGCCAGCAGCCAAGGGGTGGGTTTTGGGGAGCAGTACTTC.

CDR3 protein: CASSPLEQYV. The DNA of the CDR3 is TGTGCCAGCAGCCCCCTCGAGCAGTACGTC. This chain connects TRBV6-8 to TRBJ2-7; D remains ambiguous. Trimming removed 6 bases from V and 6 bases from J, with 6 bases in between. The CDR3 sequence is 10 residues long. Germline CDR1 reads MNHGY; CDR2 reads SAAAGT.

This clonotype occurred a few times. The V call is TRBV9, the J call TRBJ2-3, with 9 bases aligning to TRBD1. The CDR3 totals 17 residues. The germline gives CDR1 SGDLS, CDR2 YYNGEE. Losses at the gene ends were 4 bases for V and 1 base for J; bases not matched to a gene: 10. DNA for the CDR3: TGTGCCAGCAGCTTCAGCGCGGGACAGGGTGGCACAGATACGCAGTATTTT. Translation: CASSFSAGQGGTDTQYF.

This clonotype was counted many times. The gene calls are TRBV20-1 and TRBJ2-1; 10 nucleotides line up with TRBD2. CDR1 DFQATT and CDR2 SNEGSKA come from the germline V gene (reference sequence). There are 13 residues in the CDR3. Written as DNA, the CDR3 is TGCAGGGGGAGCGGGGGGGGATACAATGAGCAGTTCTTC. As protein: CRGSGGGYNEQFF.

This clonotype was seen only once. The likely explanation is a read error, given a far larger clone one base away. In nucleotides, the CDR3 is TGTGCCAGCAGCTTACGGGTAGCGGGAGGGCGTGAGACCCATTACTTC. Translated, it gives CASSLRVAGGRETHYF. This rearrangement joins TRBV11-2 to TRBJ2-1; 11 nucleotides agree with TRBD2. The CDR3 length is 16 residues. CDR1 SGHAT and CDR2 FQNNGV come from the germline V gene. The whole variable domain, remainder taken from reference TRBV11-2 and TRBJ2-1, is EAGVAQSPRYKIIEKRQSVAFWCNPISGHATLYWYQQILGQGPKLLIQFQNNGVVDDSQLPKDRFSAERLKGVDSTLKIQPAKLEDSAVYLCASSLRVAGGRETHYFGPGTRLTVL.

This clonotype was seen many times. V usage is TRBV9 and J usage is TRBJ2-1; TRBD2 aligns across 8 bases. Germline values: CDR1 SGDLS, CDR2 YYNGEE. Germline trimming cut 0 bases from V and 5 bases from J; bases unmatched to any gene: 7. The CDR3 is 16 residues long. DNA of the CDR3: TGTGCCAGCAGCGTAGGCGTGACTAGCGATAACAATGAGCAGTTCTTC. It codes for CASSVGVTSDNNEQFF.

This clonotype was observed a few times. The chain links TRBV5-1 to TRBJ2-3; maybe TRBD2 (6 bases). The CDR3 covers 12 residues. V was cut by 3 bases and J by 4 bases, with 6 bases left in between. Germline CDR1 SGHRS, CDR2 YFSETQ. CDR3 nucleotide sequence: TGCGCCAGCAGCTGGGAGGCAGATACGCAGTATTTT. Translation: CASSWEADTQYF.

This clonotype has ten or more counts. The DNA for the CDR3 is TGTGCCAGCAGTGAAGCTGTGAACAGGTGGTATGGCTACACCTTC. Translation: CASSEAVNRWYGYTF. The rearrangement uses TRBV6-1 and TRBJ1-2, with D perhaps matching TRBD1 (5 bases). This CDR3 contains 15 residues. V dropped 0 bases and J dropped 5 bases, with 13 bases sitting between them. The germline gives CDR1 MNHNS, CDR2 SASEGT.

This clonotype was observed many times. The chain has TRBV20-1 and TRBJ2-5; TRBD1 is a possible D gene (6 bases). The CDR3 runs to 14 residues. Germline V lookup: CDR1 DFQATT, CDR2 SNEGSKA (reference sequence). V shed 6 bases and J shed 7 bases, with 21 bases lying between them. The CDR3 reads CSAGAIQGLGTQYF. The CDR3 DNA follows: TGCAGTGCGGGTGCGATTCAGGGGTTAGGGACCCAGTACTTC.

This clonotype came up a few times. Only one base separates this from a far larger clonotype, so it likely reflects a read error. Because the CDR3 is missing its conserved closing phenylalanine or tryptophan, this is likely a read error. The rearrangement joins TRBV29-1 to TRBJ2-5; possible D gene TRBD2, 5 bases. The J call may be wrong; the DNA end is better matched by TRBJ2-1. CDR1 SQVTM and CDR2 ANQGSEA come from the germline V gene. CDR3 size: 17 residues. CDR3 sequence reads: CSVEVKAGGRVPDEQFL. CDR3 nucleotides: TGCAGCGTTGAAGTGAAGGCAGGTGGGAGAGTTCCAGATGAGCAGTTCCTC.

The V call is TRBV2, the J call TRBJ2-5; 10 bases line up with TRBD1. V gave up 6 bases and J gave up 2 bases; unmatched junction bases: 6. This CDR3 region has 15 residues. Germline V CDR1 and CDR2: SNHLY, FYNNEI. CDR3 bases: TGTGCCAGCAGCCGGGACAGGGGCGGGCAAGAGACCCAGTACTTC. Its protein product is CASSRDRGGQETQYF.

This clonotype has at least ten counts. The chain recombines TRBV4-3 with TRBJ2-1; weak D call: TRBD2 (5 bases). This CDR3 comprises 15 residues. CDR1 is LGHNA and CDR2 is YSLEER in the germline V gene. Trimming left V 5 bases short and J 3 bases short, with 14 bases between. Here the CDR3 reads CASSKSGNLYNEQFF. CDR3 in DNA: TGCGCCAGCAGCAAATCCGGGAACCTCTACAATGAGCAGTTCTTC.

A remark on this clonotype: A read error may account for a junction end that differs from germline. This chain joins TRBV7-3 and TRBJ1-1; no firm D call. The CDR3 runs to 14 residues. CDR1 and CDR2 from the germline V gene are SGHTA and FQGTGA. For the CDR3, the DNA is TGTGCCAGCAGCATGGACGCCGCGAACACTGAAGCTCTCTTT. This encodes CASSMDAANTEALF.

V and J are TRBV6-6 and TRBJ2-7, with a possible D match to TRBD1 (6 bases). V lost 0 bases and J 4 bases, leaving 13 bases between the germline ends. Germline V lookup: CDR1 MNHNY, CDR2 SVGAGI (reference sequence). The CDR3 totals 15 residues. As DNA, the CDR3 is TGTGCCAGCAGTTACTCGCCGTGGACAGTTTACGAGCAGTACTTC. Amino acids: CASSYSPWTVYEQYF.

This clonotype was counted a few times. The rearrangement uses TRBV20-1 and TRBJ1-6; the match to TRBD1 covers 8 bases. The trim removed 0 bases at V and 10 bases at J, leaving 11 bases unmatched. The CDR3 covers 16 residues. The germline CDR1 and CDR2 sequences are DFQATT and SNEGSKA (reference sequence). CDR3 bases: TGCAGTGCTAGAGATCAAGTCCAGGGGGCCATCTCACCCCTCCACTTT. It is translated as CSARDQVQGAISPLHF.

Concerning this clonotype: A far larger clone is just one base off, so this is likely a read error. The chain uses TRBV11-2 and TRBJ2-1, with 8 bases lining up with TRBD1. Germline V gives CDR1 SGHAT, CDR2 FQNNGV. J lost 10 bases, V lost 1 base, and 12 bases had no gene match. The length of the CDR3 is 16 residues. CDR3 protein: CASSLGRDRPYGEQFF. The CDR3 DNA is TGTGCCAGCAGCTTAGGCCGGGACAGGCCCTACGGGGAGCAGTTCTTC.

This clonotype appeared many times. The rearrangement joins TRBV4-3 to TRBJ1-6, with 8 bases identical to TRBD1. CDR1 is LGHNA, CDR2 YSLEER, per germline. The CDR3 extends over 18 amino acids. The V and J ends lost 0 bases and 7 bases, in that order; junction bases with no gene match: 11. The CDR3: CASSQETQTGAGNSPLHF. CDR3 in DNA: TGCGCCAGCAGCCAAGAGACCCAGACAGGGGCGGGCAATTCACCCCTCCACTTT.

This clonotype occurred many times. V is TRBV11-2 and J is TRBJ2-3; TRBD2 matches 7 bases. The germline V gene has CDR1 SGHAT and CDR2 FQNNGV. This CDR3 contains 18 residues. V dropped 0 bases and J dropped 4; count of bases not matched to a gene: 13. The CDR3 sequence is CASSLDRLAGAVPDTQYF. CDR3 nucleotide sequence: TGTGCCAGCAGCTTAGATCGGTTGGCGGGAGCAGTACCAGATACGCAGTATTTT. Full variable domain (rest looked up from reference TRBV11-2 and TRBJ2-3): EAGVAQSPRYKIIEKRQSVAFWCNPISGHATLYWYQQILGQGPKLLIQFQNNGVVDDSQLPKDRFSAERLKGVDSTLKIQPAKLEDSAVYLCASSLDRLAGAVPDTQYFGPGTRLTVL.

This clonotype was recorded many times. The chain links TRBV20-1 to TRBJ2-2, with D perhaps assigned TRBD1 or TRBD2 (6 bases each). The CDR3 length is 16 residues. V was clipped by 0 bases and J by 5 bases, with 16 bases between them. CDR1 DFQATT and CDR2 SNEGSKA come from the germline V gene (reference sequence). The DNA of the CDR3 is TGCAGTGCTAGAGATGGGGGGCACGGAACTACCGGGGAGCTGTTTTTT. It is translated as CSARDGGHGTTGELFF.

Turning to this clonotype: The CDR3 does not end in the conserved phenylalanine or tryptophan, so this is likely a read error. The DNA is left out, because the CDR3 cannot be placed on it with certainty; the CDR3 is given as TCRdb lists it. The J gene is TRBJ2-4, the V gene TRBV18; the table calls TRBD1, which could not be checked here. CDR1 KGHSH and CDR2 LQKENI come from the germline V gene. The CDR3 is 13 amino acids long, termini counted. This CDR3 is CASSPRPGTGFDV.